This T cell receptor beta chain was sequenced during a study of T-cell reconstitution after alpha-beta-depleted transplantation in children. As it was prepared, the TCRbeta library received unique molecular identifiers. TCRdb fed the PCR reads into MiXCR, producing one record per CDR3 protein. The table includes about 540,000 distinct CDR3 sequences, approximately 20% detected once. This CDR3 is built from 15 residues. Germline trimming cut 5 bases from V and 2 bases from J; bases unmatched to any gene: 9. In germline, CDR1 is SGHRS, CDR2 YFSETQ. This clonotype was picked up a small number of times. The chain is built from TRBV5-1 and TRBJ2-5; 7 bases agree with TRBD1. Sequenced material: PBMCs from the stem cell graft donor, taken from the stem cell graft. This sequence originates from a human donor who donated a stem cell graft to a child with acute lymphoblastic leukemia. The CDR3: CASRFSTGQQETQYF. The CDR3 DNA follows: TGCGCCAGCAGATTCTCAACGGGACAGCAAGAGACCCAGTACTTC.